These 31 T cell receptor beta chains were all obtained from the same sample, sequenced in a study of blood T cell repertoires in COVID-19. Clones were read by immunoSEQ multiplex PCR, and TCRdb kept only the in-frame ones, dropping some. This sample has 200,000 to 300,000 clones, with about nine tenths found just once. Sequencing was done on a sample of peripheral blood. These receptor sequences come from a middle-aged man who had recovered from COVID-19.

V and J are TRBV20-1 and TRBJ2-7; D is unclear. The CDR3 loop spans 11 amino acids. Germline assignment: CDR1 DFQATT and CDR2 SNEGSKA (reference sequence). The V gene lost 1 base and the J gene lost 4 bases, with 5 bases spanning the gap. The DNA of the CDR3 is TGCAGTGCTAGAGTCAGGTACGAGCAGTACTTC. Protein: CSARVRYEQYF.

The gene calls are TRBV6-5 and TRBJ1-2; D might be TRBD1 (6 bases). CDR3 length: 16 residues. Per the germline V gene, CDR1 is MNHEY and CDR2 is SVGAGI. The germline V and J ends were trimmed by 2 bases and 3 bases, with 16 bases remaining between them. The CDR3 sequence: CASSYDKRGRDYGYTF. For the CDR3, the DNA is TGTGCCAGCAGTTACGATAAGAGGGGGAGAGACTATGGCTACACCTTC.

The table lists this clone with a few counts. This chain uses TRBV9 with TRBJ1-3; D unclear. The V gene lost 0 bases and the J gene lost 8 bases, with 15 bases spanning the gap. Germline CDR1 is SGDLS and CDR2 is YYNGEE. The CDR3 contains 15 residues. The CDR3 DNA sequence: TGTGCCAGCAGCGTAGGTTCCGACGGCGGGTACACCATATATTTT. As protein: CASSVGSDGGYTIYF.

The chain links TRBV21-1 to TRBJ2-7; TRBD1, the table's D call, was not compared with the DNA. TRBV21-1 is a known pseudogene. This CDR3 spans 15 amino acids. Here the CDR3 reads CASSFTGQGGYEQYF. The CDR3 nucleotides read TGTGCCAGCAGCTTTACGGGACAGGGTGGCTACGAGCAGTACTTC.

This clone has only one observation. The chain is built from TRBV19 and TRBJ2-7; no clear D gene. The CDR3 is 12 amino acids. The V and J ends lost 8 bases and 2 bases respectively, with 10 bases between them. Germline assignment: CDR1 LNHDA and CDR2 SQIVND (reference sequence). In nucleotides, the CDR3 is TGTGCCAGTTCGTCCTTAACCTACGAGCAGTACTTC. The encoded protein is CASSSLTYEQYF. The whole variable domain, remainder taken from reference TRBV19 and TRBJ2-7, is DGGITQSPKYLFRKEGQNVTLSCEQNLNHDAMYWYRQDPGQGLRLIYYSQIVNDFQKGDIAEGYSVSREKKESFPLTVTSAQKNPTAFYLCASSSLTYEQYFGPGTRLTVT.

J is TRBJ1-4 and V is TRBV6-2 or TRBV6-3; D ambiguous. V lost 5 bases, J lost 13 bases, and 14 bases lay in between. Per germline, CDR1 MNHEY and CDR2 SVGEGT. This CDR3 has 12 amino acids. This chain's CDR3 is CASSLDGRILFF. The CDR3 DNA sequence: TGTGCCAGCAGTCTCGATGGCAGGATACTGTTTTTT.

V and J are TRBV10-3 and TRBJ2-7; 9 bases fit TRBD1. This CDR3 is built from 15 residues. CDR1 ENHRY and CDR2 SYGVKD come from the germline V gene. The V and J ends lost 2 bases and 2 bases, in that order; junction bases with no gene match: 4. CDR3 in DNA: TGTGCCATCAGTGAGGACGGACAGGGGCCCTACGAGCAGTACTTC. Translation gives CAISEDGQGPYEQYF.

The CDR3 spells CASSLRTGTSGPEQFF. DNA for the CDR3: TGTGCCAGCAGCTTGAGGACCGGGACTAGTGGTCCTGAGCAGTTCTTC. The genes are TRBV7-9 and TRBJ2-1, with 8 bases lining up with TRBD2. The germline gives CDR1 SEHNR, CDR2 FQNEAQ (reference sequence). This CDR3 spans 16 amino acids. V lost 3 bases, J lost 9 bases, and 13 bases stayed unmatched.

About this clone itself: In the same sample, other DNA sequences code for this CDR3. The chain uses TRBV6-5 and TRBJ1-2; D is unresolved. The germline CDR1 and CDR2 sequences are MNHEY and SVGAGI. V lost 0 bases and J 2 bases, leaving 10 bases between the germline ends. This CDR3 is built from 15 residues. The CDR3 DNA reads TGTGCCAGCAGTTACTCGAAACCTGAGAACTATGGCTACACCTTC. It yields the protein CASSYSKPENYGYTF.

This chain connects TRBV9 to TRBJ2-3; D may be TRBD1 (5 bases). V dropped 2 bases and J dropped 2 bases, with 12 bases sitting between them. Germline V gives CDR1 SGDLS, CDR2 YYNGEE. The CDR3 contains 15 residues. CDR3 sequence: CASSVDGATTDTQYF. The DNA of the CDR3 is TGTGCCAGCAGCGTGGATGGGGCCACCACAGATACGCAGTATTTT. The complete variable domain, with remaining parts taken from reference TRBV9 and TRBJ2-3, reads DSGVTQTPKHLITATGQRVTLRCSPRSGDLSVYWYQQSLDQGLQFLIQYYNGEERAKGNILERFSAQQFPDLHSELNLSSLELGDSALYFCASSVDGATTDTQYFGPGTRLTVL.

The chain joins TRBV2 to TRBJ1-2; TRBD1 aligns across 8 bases. CDR3 length: 14 amino acids. CDR1 and CDR2 from the germline V gene are SNHLY and FYNNEI. The V and J ends lost 7 bases and 0 bases, in that order; junction bases with no gene match: 4. CDR3 sequence reads: CASMVDRANYGYTF. As DNA, the CDR3 is TGTGCCAGCATGGTGGACAGGGCTAACTATGGCTACACCTTC.

V gene TRBV7-9 combines with J gene TRBJ2-7; tentative D call: TRBD1 (5 bases). There are 14 residues in the CDR3. The V end was cut by 5 bases, the J end by 3 bases, with 14 bases between. Germline CDR1 SEHNR, CDR2 FQNEAQ (reference sequence). The CDR3, as DNA: TGTGCCAGCAGCCTTTCACAGGTGTTCTACGAGCAGTACTTC. Encoded protein: CASSLSQVFYEQYF. Complete variable domain (other parts from reference TRBV7-9 and TRBJ2-7): DTGVSQNPRHKITKRGQNVTFRCDPISEHNRLYWYRQTLGQGPEFLTYFQNEAQLEKSRLLSDRFSAERPKGSFSTLEIQRTEQGDSAMYLCASSLSQVFYEQYFGPGTRLTVT.

V is TRBV19 and J is TRBJ2-4; a possible D gene is TRBD1 (5 bases). The germline V and J ends were trimmed by 3 bases and 6 bases, with 6 bases remaining between them. Germline CDR1 is LNHDA and CDR2 is SQIVND (reference sequence). This CDR3 comprises 12 residues. The CDR3 coding sequence is TGTGCCAGTAGTATCCAGGGAAACATTCAGTACTTC. This gives the protein CASSIQGNIQYF.

The CDR3 sequence: CASSDSSYGYTF. DNA of the CDR3: TGTGCCAGCAGCGACAGCTCATATGGCTACACCTTC. The chain is built from TRBV27 and TRBJ1-2; a possible D gene is TRBD1 (5 bases). V was shortened by 6 bases and J by 5 bases, with 10 bases between the two germline ends. CDR1 and CDR2 (germline): MNHEY, SMNVEV (reference sequence). The CDR3 has 12 residues.

V gene TRBV19 combines with J gene TRBJ2-2; D uncertain. This CDR3 region has 14 residues. V shed 6 bases and J shed 3 bases, with 11 bases lying between them. Per germline, CDR1 LNHDA and CDR2 SQIVND (reference sequence). CDR3 sequence: CASRYSAYTGELFF. The CDR3 nucleotides read TGTGCCAGTAGATACAGTGCCTACACCGGGGAGCTGTTTTTT. The complete variable domain, with remaining parts taken from reference TRBV19 and TRBJ2-2, reads DGGITQSPKYLFRKEGQNVTLSCEQNLNHDAMYWYRQDPGQGLRLIYYSQIVNDFQKGDIAEGYSVSREKKESFPLTVTSAQKNPTAFYLCASRYSAYTGELFFGEGSRLTVL.

The chain uses TRBV12-3 or TRBV12-4 and TRBJ2-7; TRBD2 agrees at 8 bases. After removal of 6 bases from V and 5 bases from J, the junction contained 6 bases not matched to a gene. The CDR3 covers 13 residues. The CDR3 protein is CASSYKLADEQYF. Written as DNA, the CDR3 is TGTGCCAGCAGCTACAAACTAGCGGACGAGCAGTACTTC.

The chain recombines TRBV4-1 with TRBJ2-3; 8 nucleotides align to TRBD2. There are 17 residues in the CDR3. V shed 2 bases and J 0 bases; nucleotides not matched to a gene: 7. Germline assignment: CDR1 MGHRA and CDR2 YSYEKL. CDR3 residues: CASSQTRGGTSTDTQYF. DNA for the CDR3: TGCGCCAGCAGCCAAACTCGCGGGGGGACTAGCACAGATACGCAGTATTTT.

This chain links TRBV5-1 with TRBJ2-6, with a tentative D call TRBD1 (6 bases). In germline, CDR1 is SGHRS, CDR2 YFSETQ. The CDR3 is 17 residues long. The V end was cut by 7 bases, the J end by 0 bases, with 17 bases between. CDR3 amino acids: CASAWDTNRSGANVLTF. CDR3 DNA: TGCGCCAGCGCCTGGGACACTAACCGCTCTGGGGCCAACGTCCTGACTTTC.

The chain joins TRBV21-1 to TRBJ1-5; the table gives TRBD1 as D, unverified against the DNA. TRBV21-1 is designated a pseudogene. The CDR3 consists of 17 residues. Here the CDR3 reads CASSKDYRGQSNQPQHF. The CDR3 DNA reads TGTGCCAGCAGCAAAGACTACAGGGGGCAGAGCAATCAGCCCCAGCATTTT.

The chain joins TRBV7-9 to TRBJ2-1, with 14 positions matching TRBD2. Unmatched junction bases numbered 9, after V lost 3 bases and J lost 2 bases. The CDR3 length is 19 residues. Looked up from germline, CDR1 is SEHNR and CDR2 is FQNEAQ (reference sequence). CDR3 nucleotide sequence: TGTGCCAGCAGCTTGACCGGACTAGCGGGGGGACTCACCTACAATGAGCAGTTCTTC. Translating gives CASSLTGLAGGLTYNEQFF.

This clone has only a few counts. The V gene is TRBV7-2, the J gene TRBJ2-7, with 12 bases lining up with TRBD2. This CDR3 has 16 amino acids. Germline V gives CDR1 SGHTA, CDR2 FQGNSA. V shed 2 bases and J 3 bases; nucleotides not matched to a gene: 5. The CDR3: CASSLSLAGGNYEQYF. CDR3 bases: TGTGCCAGCAGCTTATCGCTAGCGGGGGGGAACTACGAGCAGTACTTC.

The V call is TRBV9, the J call TRBJ2-5, with a possible D match to TRBD2 (5 bases). The CDR3 is 13 amino acids. Germline lookup yields CDR1 SGDLS and CDR2 YYNGEE. Trimming removed 4 bases from V and 5 bases from J, with 12 bases in between. As DNA, the CDR3 is TGTGCCAGCAGCCCCTCCCCGGGGGAGACCCAGTACTTC. This sequence encodes CASSPSPGETQYF.

This clone was recorded only once. This sequence joins TRBV19 and TRBJ2-7; D is ambiguous. CDR3 size: 15 residues. V was pared by 2 bases and J by 0 bases, with 11 bases between. Germline lookup yields CDR1 LNHDA and CDR2 SQIVND (reference sequence). The CDR3: CASSISDWSSYEQYF. Here the CDR3 DNA reads TGTGCCAGTAGTATATCCGACTGGAGCTCCTACGAGCAGTACTTC.

This chain links TRBV2 with TRBJ1-6, with D tentatively TRBD1 (5 bases). Trimming cost V 6 bases and J 8 bases, with 11 bases left between them. The CDR3 covers 13 residues. The germline CDR1 and CDR2 sequences are SNHLY and FYNNEI. The CDR3 loop reads CASRRQGYSPLHF. The CDR3 coding sequence is TGTGCCAGCAGGCGCCAGGGTTATTCACCCCTCCACTTT. Looking up the rest from reference TRBV2 and TRBJ1-6 gives the full variable domain: EPEVTQTPSHQVTQMGQEVILRCVPISNHLYFYWYRQILGQKVEFLVSFYNNEISEKSEIFDDQFSVERPDGSNFTLKIRSTKLEDSAMYFCASRRQGYSPLHFGNGTRLTVT.

V and J are TRBV21-1 and TRBJ1-5; the listed D gene, TRBD1, was not tested against the DNA. TRBV21-1 has pseudogene status. CDR3 length equals 14 residues. CDR3 coding DNA: TGTGCCAGCCCAAAGGGGAAGGACAATCAGCCCCAGCATTTT. Its translation is CASPKGKDNQPQHF.

The V and J genes are TRBV3-1 (or the pseudogene TRBV3-2) and TRBJ2-7, with 7 nucleotides matching TRBD2. There are 13 residues in the CDR3. Germline CDR1 LGHDT, CDR2 YNNKEL (reference sequence). The trim removed 1 base at V and 8 bases at J, leaving 5 bases unmatched. CDR3 DNA sequence: TGTGCCAGCAGCCAAGGCGCGGGAGACCAGCAGTACTTC. Translating it yields CASSQGAGDQQYF.

J is TRBJ2-3 and V is TRBV7-9; TRBD2 matches 10 bases. There are 16 residues in the CDR3. Germline CDR1 is SEHNR and CDR2 is FQNEAQ (reference sequence). The V and J ends lost 5 bases and 2 bases, in that order; junction bases with no gene match: 7. CDR3 sequence (DNA): TGTGCCAGCAGCCTCGGACTAGCGGCTACCACAGATACGCAGTATTTT. It is translated as CASSLGLAATTDTQYF.

The CDR3 sequence is CASSSYSSGANVLTF. Here the CDR3 DNA reads TGTGCCAGTAGTAGTTACAGCTCTGGGGCCAACGTCCTGACTTTC. The chain employs TRBV19 and TRBJ2-6; D remains unclear. Germline values: CDR1 LNHDA, CDR2 SQIVND (reference sequence). This CDR3 comprises 15 residues. V lost 4 bases and J lost 0, with 7 bases in between.

The rearrangement links TRBV7-9 to TRBJ2-7; weak D call: TRBD2 (6 bases). Germline CDR1 is SEHNR and CDR2 is FQNEAQ (reference sequence). CDR3 length equals 14 residues. Between the trimmed V and J ends, which lost 5 bases and 1 base, there was a span of 12 bases. CDR3 bases: TGTGCCAGCAGCCCCGGGGGACTTTCCTACGAGCAGTACTTC. Residues: CASSPGGLSYEQYF.

V and J are TRBV6-5 and TRBJ1-4; D not resolved. CDR3 length: 13 amino acids. Trimming removed 2 bases at V and 8 bases at J, with 9 bases between. Germline V gene sequence: CDR1 MNHEY, CDR2 SVGAGI. The CDR3 protein is CASSYEAREKLFF. CDR3 coding DNA: TGTGCCAGCAGTTACGAGGCGAGGGAAAAACTGTTTTTT.

The chain recombines TRBV29-1 with TRBJ1-2, with D tentatively TRBD1 (6 bases). There are 14 residues in the CDR3. Trimming removed 5 bases from V and 0 bases from J, with 13 bases in between. In germline, CDR1 is SQVTM, CDR2 ANQGSEA. The CDR3 region has the DNA TGCAGCGTTAGGGGGGGCACTACTAACTATGGCTACACCTTC. Translated, it gives CSVRGGTTNYGYTF.